One sample yielded the 14 T cell receptor beta chains listed below, sequenced in a study of blood T cell repertoires in COVID-19. Generated by immunoSEQ multiplex PCR, the TCRdb table keeps only in-frame clones and is missing some. In the table there are around 330,000 clones, roughly 86% of which are singletons. Sequencing input: PBMCs or T cells enriched from blood (not recorded which). These receptors came from a woman aged 18-29 years who had recovered from COVID-19.

The genes are TRBV2 and TRBJ1-6; a possible D gene is TRBD1 (6 bases). Trimming shortened V by 10 bases and J by 7 bases, and 14 bases separated the two germline ends. Germline V gives CDR1 SNHLY, CDR2 FYNNEI. The CDR3 loop spans 13 amino acids. CDR3 in DNA: TGTGCCAACCCCAGGGGTCGGAATTCACCCCTCCACTTT. Amino acid sequence: CANPRGRNSPLHF. Using reference TRBV2 and TRBJ1-6 for the parts outside the CDR3, the full variable domain is EPEVTQTPSHQVTQMGQEVILRCVPISNHLYFYWYRQILGQKVEFLVSFYNNEISEKSEIFDDQFSVERPDGSNFTLKIRSTKLEDSAMYFCANPRGRNSPLHFGNGTRLTVT.

The V gene is TRBV5-4, the J gene TRBJ2-1; 9 positions match TRBD2. CDR1 and CDR2 from the germline V gene are SGHNT and YYREEE (reference sequence). V dropped 7 bases and J dropped 6; count of bases not matched to a gene: 11. This CDR3 region has 15 residues. In DNA, the CDR3 is TGTGCCAGCCGGACCCTAGCGGGATTAATCAATGAGCAGTTCTTC. This codes for CASRTLAGLINEQFF.

For this clone: At one end, the junction sequence differs from germline, possibly due to a read error. The V and J genes are TRBV5-4 and TRBJ2-7; 7 positions match TRBD2. Germline CDR1 is SGHNT and CDR2 is YYREEE (reference sequence). The CDR3 totals 15 residues. The CDR3 sequence: CASSSGGDRDQNVVF. CDR3 bases: TGTGCCAGCAGCTCTGGGGGGGACCGGGACCAAAATGTAGTATTC.

This chain connects TRBV27 to TRBJ1-1; D possibly corresponds to TRBD1 (6 bases). The CDR3 runs to 15 residues. Deletions cut 5 bases from V and 0 bases from J, with 13 bases between. Germline CDR1 reads MNHEY; CDR2 reads SMNVEV (reference sequence). DNA of the CDR3: TGTGCCAGCAGTCTCGGACAGACGATGAACACTGAAGCTTTCTTT. It yields the protein CASSLGQTMNTEAFF.

V usage is TRBV24-1 and J usage is TRBJ2-2, with D maybe TRBD2 (5 bases). This CDR3 is built from 15 residues. Germline V gene data show CDR1 as KGHDR and CDR2 as SFDVKD. V was pared by 4 bases and J by 0 bases, with 8 bases between. This chain's CDR3 is CATSDYGANTGELFF. The CDR3 coding sequence is TGTGCCACCAGTGACTACGGGGCGAACACCGGGGAGCTGTTTTTT.

The chain is built from TRBV30 and TRBJ1-2; tentative D call: TRBD1 (6 bases). The germline CDR1 and CDR2 sequences are GTSNPN and SVGIG (reference sequence). V lost 1 base, J lost 6 bases, and 12 bases lay in between. The CDR3 is 13 amino acids. CDR3 sequence: CAWSDTGMDGYTF. In DNA, the CDR3 is TGTGCCTGGAGTGATACAGGGATGGATGGCTACACCTTC.

A few counts support this clone. V gene TRBV11-1 combines with J gene TRBJ2-7; the D is unclear. CDR1 is SGHAT and CDR2 is FQDESV in the germline V gene (reference sequence). The CDR3 sequence is 13 residues long. The V and J ends lost 5 bases and 3 bases respectively, with 11 bases between them. The CDR3 DNA is TGTGCCAGCAGCCCCCCTTTTAGCTACGAGCAGTACTTC. It specifies CASSPPFSYEQYF.

This clone was seen just once. The CDR3 region has the DNA TGTGCCAGCAGCCCCCATAGCCGTAATGAGCAGTTCTTC. It specifies CASSPHSRNEQFF. The chain links TRBV6-5 to TRBJ2-1; D uncertain. The germline gives CDR1 MNHEY, CDR2 SVGAGI. This CDR3 region has 13 residues. V lost 6 bases to trimming and J lost 7 bases, with 13 bases between them.

The V call is TRBV5-4, the J call TRBJ2-7, with a weak D call TRBD2 (6 bases). The CDR3 runs to 14 residues. Trimming pared 0 bases from V and 7 bases from J, leaving 14 bases between. From germline, CDR1 is SGHNT and CDR2 YYREEE (reference sequence). The CDR3 reads CASSLEEAGWEQYF. The DNA for the CDR3 is TGTGCCAGCAGCTTGGAGGAGGCGGGGTGGGAGCAGTACTTC.

The sample holds a few counts of this clone. The rearrangement joins TRBV6-5 to TRBJ1-1; 7 nucleotides agree with TRBD1. The germline gives CDR1 MNHEY, CDR2 SVGAGI. The CDR3 is 15 residues long. The J segment lost 1 base and the V segment lost 6 bases, leaving 8 bases of the junction unmatched. This CDR3 is CASSRGTVRNTEAFF. The CDR3 region has the DNA TGTGCCAGCAGCCGAGGGACAGTCCGGAACACTGAAGCTTTCTTT.

The J gene is TRBJ1-4, the V gene TRBV5-1, with 7 bases lining up with TRBD1. The CDR3 extends over 15 amino acids. The V segment lost 4 bases and the J segment 3 bases; nucleotides outside the gene matches: 6. Germline CDR1 reads SGHRS; CDR2 reads YFSETQ. CDR3 nucleotides: TGCGCCAGCAGCGGCCAGGGACAGCCTAATGAAAAACTGTTTTTT. Translating gives CASSGQGQPNEKLFF. Combining the CDR3 with reference TRBV5-1 and TRBJ1-4 gives the whole variable domain KAGVTQTPRYLIKTRGQQVTLSCSPISGHRSVSWYQQTPGQGLQFLFEYFSETQRNKGNFPGRFSGRQFSNSRSEMNVSTLELGDSALYLCASSGQGQPNEKLFFGSGTQLSVL.

The V gene is TRBV27, the J gene TRBJ1-2, with TRBD1 identical over 10 bases. V dropped 5 bases and J dropped 3; count of bases not matched to a gene: 6. This CDR3 comprises 15 residues. Germline loops: CDR1 MNHEY, CDR2 SMNVEV (reference sequence). The CDR3 region has the DNA TGTGCCAGCAGTGCTTGGACAGGGGGGGACTATGGCTACACCTTC. This encodes CASSAWTGGDYGYTF.

The J gene is TRBJ1-3, the V gene TRBV19, with D possibly matching TRBD1 (5 bases). V lost 7 bases to trimming and J lost 0 bases, with 16 bases between them. Per the germline V gene, CDR1 is LNHDA and CDR2 is SQIVND (reference sequence). The CDR3 totals 16 residues. The CDR3 DNA sequence: TGTGCCAGTACCCCCGCTCAAGGGGCCTCTGGAAACACCATATATTTT. Encoded protein: CASTPAQGASGNTIYF.

The J gene is TRBJ2-7, the V gene TRBV28; D remains ambiguous. The CDR3 is made up of 15 amino acids. Trimming stripped 6 bases from V and 0 bases from J, with 15 bases between. Germline values: CDR1 MDHEN, CDR2 SYDVKM. The CDR3 DNA follows: TGTGCCAGCAGCCCTACAGAAAGAAGCTCCTACGAGCAGTACTTC. Translation gives CASSPTERSSYEQYF.